Each of the 26 T cell receptor beta chains below was sequenced from the same sample in a study of cytomegalovirus exposure and HLA in healthy donors (dated by TCRdb to the late 2010s). To prepare the library, the immunoSEQ multiplex PCR assay was applied. The multiplex PCR relied on a mix of 60 forward primers for TCR Vbeta segments and 13 reverse primers for TCR Jbeta segments. Entries here come from immuneACCESS through TCRdb and include only in-frame sequences with V and J called. Some clones fail to appear in such tables; in the studies checked, an unresolved V gene covers under half of the shortfall, and the cause of the remainder is unknown. The sample has 90,000 to 150,000 clones on record, nearly 80% of them singletons. Clones ranked in the top ten supply about 3.3% of the sample. Input material: PBMCs. These receptors were collected from a woman aged 25 to 39 in good health and CMV-seropositive.

The V and J genes are TRBV6-5 and TRBJ1-4; no firm D call. CDR1 is MNHEY, CDR2 SVGAGI, per germline. The CDR3 runs 15 residues. V was pared by 1 base and J by 0 bases, with 6 bases between. The CDR3 here is CASSYWPSTNEKLFF. Here the CDR3 DNA reads TGTGCCAGCAGTTACTGGCCATCAACTAATGAAAAACTGTTTTTT.

The genes are TRBV4-1 and TRBJ2-5; 15 positions match TRBD2. Germline CDR1 MGHRA, CDR2 YSYEKL. V dropped 3 bases and J dropped 4; count of bases not matched to a gene: 9. The CDR3 has 18 residues. The CDR3 protein is CASSQGGLAGGRGETQYF. The DNA for the CDR3 is TGCGCCAGCAGCCAGGGTGGACTAGCGGGGGGGCGGGGAGAGACCCAGTACTTC.

The chain couples TRBV6-4 to TRBJ2-1; 11 nucleotides match TRBD2. The germline CDR1 and CDR2 sequences are MRHNA and SNTAGT. J was trimmed by 5 bases and V by 0 bases; bases with no gene match: 3. CDR3 length equals 16 residues. The CDR3 is CASSDSASGGNNEQFF. CDR3 DNA sequence: TGTGCCAGCAGTGACTCGGCTAGCGGGGGGAACAATGAGCAGTTCTTC.

The chain links TRBV6-1 to TRBJ1-5; TRBD1 matches at 11 bases. J gave up 0 bases and V 2 bases, and 12 bases lay outside the gene matches. The CDR3 extends over 20 amino acids. The germline gives CDR1 MNHNS, CDR2 SASEGT. CDR3 sequence: CASSERKGTGGLYSNQPQHF. The CDR3 bases are TGTGCCAGCAGTGAAAGGAAGGGGACAGGGGGTTTATATAGCAATCAGCCCCAGCATTTT.

V gene TRBV7-2 combines with J gene TRBJ2-2; no definite D call. V lost 5 bases and J 1 base, leaving 8 bases between the germline ends. This CDR3 comprises 14 residues. CDR1 and CDR2 from the germline V gene are SGHTA and FQGNSA. CDR3 DNA: TGTGCCAGCAGCCCGCGGCAGAACACCGGGGAGCTGTTTTTT. It translates to CASSPRQNTGELFF.

The chain carries TRBV30 and TRBJ1-1; a weak D match, TRBD1 (6 bases). The length of the CDR3 is 13 residues. In germline, CDR1 is GTSNPN, CDR2 SVGIG (reference sequence). With 2 bases removed from V and 0 bases from J, the gap between germline ends came to 7 bases. This chain's CDR3 is CAWSYRVNTEAFF. The CDR3 coding sequence is TGTGCCTGGAGTTACAGGGTGAACACTGAAGCTTTCTTT.

The chain couples TRBV4-1 to TRBJ2-1, with TRBD2 identical over 11 bases. The CDR3 totals 16 residues. Looked up from germline, CDR1 is MGHRA and CDR2 is YSYEKL. Trimming at V came to 3 bases and at J to 4 bases, leaving 5 bases not matched to a gene. The CDR3 DNA sequence: TGCGCCAGCAGCCAGCAGACTAGCGGGGCTTACAATGAGCAGTTCTTC. It codes for CASSQQTSGAYNEQFF.

The chain carries TRBV9 and TRBJ1-1, with 11 bases aligning to TRBD1. J gave up 2 bases and V 0 bases, and 12 bases lay outside the gene matches. Germline-derived CDR1 and CDR2 are SGDLS and YYNGEE. The CDR3 has 19 amino acids. CDR3 protein: CASSVAGGGQGEVNTEAFF. CDR3 DNA sequence: TGTGCCAGCAGCGTAGCGGGGGGGGGACAGGGGGAGGTTAACACTGAAGCTTTCTTT.

This chain links TRBV7-2 with TRBJ1-2; D is undetermined. The germline CDR1 and CDR2 sequences are SGHTA and FQGNSA. With 5 bases removed from V and 2 bases from J, the gap between germline ends came to 9 bases. The CDR3 runs to 13 residues. CDR3 nucleotides: TGTGCCAGCAGCGAGCTCCGAAACTATGGCTACACCTTC. Its translation is CASSELRNYGYTF.

The chain links TRBV7-2 to TRBJ1-2, with D maybe TRBD1 (5 bases). With 2 bases removed from V and 4 bases from J, the gap between germline ends came to 11 bases. Germline V CDR1 and CDR2: SGHTA, FQGNSA. The CDR3 has 14 residues. This chain's CDR3 is CASSLPGTFYGYTF. The CDR3 coding sequence is TGTGCCAGCAGCTTACCCGGGACTTTCTATGGCTACACCTTC.

This clone was seen a few times. CDR3: CASSIDRDRSYEQYF. The DNA for the CDR3 is TGTGCCAGCAGCATAGATCGGGACAGATCCTACGAGCAGTACTTC. The J gene is TRBJ2-7, the V gene TRBV6-6; 7 bases line up with TRBD1. The CDR3 contains 15 residues. After removal of 6 bases from V and 1 base from J, the junction contained 9 bases not matched to a gene. CDR1 is MNHNY and CDR2 is SVGAGI in the germline V gene (reference sequence).

V gene TRBV15 combines with J gene TRBJ2-1; D not resolved. Germline assignment: CDR1 LNHNV and CDR2 YYDKDF (reference sequence). The CDR3 contains 14 residues. Trimming left V 9 bases short and J 3 bases short, with 15 bases between. The chain's CDR3 is CATTDTWVYNEQFF. CDR3 sequence (DNA): TGTGCCACTACCGACACATGGGTCTACAATGAGCAGTTCTTC.

In this sample, this clone turned up a few times. CDR3 coding DNA: TGTGCCAGCAGCCGGCTAGGGGGCGCCTATGGCTACACCTTC. This sequence encodes CASSRLGGAYGYTF. The chain uses TRBV2 and TRBJ1-2, with 7 bases matching TRBD1. This CDR3 comprises 14 residues. Germline trimming cut 6 bases from V and 4 bases from J; bases unmatched to any gene: 8. Germline assignment: CDR1 SNHLY and CDR2 FYNNEI.

V is TRBV7-9 and J is TRBJ2-5, with D possibly matching TRBD1 (6 bases). V dropped 4 bases and J dropped 5 bases, with 14 bases sitting between them. Germline V gene sequence: CDR1 SEHNR, CDR2 FQNEAQ (reference sequence). CDR3 size: 14 residues. In DNA, the CDR3 is TGTGCCAGCAGCTCGACACAGGGTGAGGAGACCCAGTACTTC. Protein product: CASSSTQGEETQYF.

In its sample, this clone was seen a few times. The genes are TRBV7-3 and TRBJ2-5, with D maybe TRBD2 (5 bases). This CDR3 is 16 amino acids long. The V end lost 0 bases, the J end lost 1 base, and 12 bases lay between the germline ends. The V gene's germline CDR1 is SGHTA and CDR2 FQGTGA. DNA of the CDR3: TGTGCCAGCAGCTTAACGGGGAGCGCCCTCCAAGAGACCCAGTACTTC. Its protein product is CASSLTGSALQETQYF. Looking up the rest from reference TRBV7-3 and TRBJ2-5 gives the full variable domain: GAGVSQTPSNKVTEKGKYVELRCDPISGHTALYWYRQSLGQGPEFLIYFQGTGAADDSGLPNDRFFAVRPEGSVSTLKIQRTERGDSAVYLCASSLTGSALQETQYFGPGTRLLVL.

The chain has TRBV9 and TRBJ1-2; D call uncertain. The germline V gene encodes CDR1 SGDLS and CDR2 YYNGEE. With 1 base removed from V and 2 bases from J, the gap between germline ends came to 9 bases. This CDR3 has 14 amino acids. CDR3: CASSVQVNNYGYTF. In nucleotides, the CDR3 is TGTGCCAGCAGCGTACAGGTCAACAACTATGGCTACACCTTC.

The CDR3 DNA is TGTGCCAGCAGTTACAGAGAACAGTACTTC. This codes for CASSYREQYF. The J gene is TRBJ2-7, the V gene TRBV6-1; D unresolved. Deletions cut 5 bases from V and 10 bases from J, with 9 bases between. Germline loops: CDR1 MNHNS, CDR2 SASEGT. CDR3 length: 10 amino acids.

This clone came up once. The chain has TRBV18 and TRBJ1-6; D unclear. Between the trimmed V and J ends, which lost 6 bases and 7 bases, there was a span of 7 bases. The length of the CDR3 is 12 residues. Germline CDR1 and CDR2: KGHSH and LQKENI. The CDR3 spells CASSGRNSPLHF. The CDR3 DNA reads TGTGCCAGCTCCGGGAGAAATTCACCCCTCCACTTT.

Written as DNA, the CDR3 is TGCAGCGTTGGACAGGCCTCTGAAAAACTGTTTTTT. This translates into CSVGQASEKLFF. The V gene is TRBV29-1, the J gene TRBJ1-4; D perhaps matches TRBD1 (6 bases). V lost 4 bases and J 7 bases, leaving 10 bases between the germline ends. Germline V CDR1 and CDR2: SQVTM, ANQGSEA. The CDR3 has 12 amino acids.

This clone appeared many times. V usage is TRBV5-6 and J usage is TRBJ2-7; the match to TRBD1 covers 12 bases. The CDR3 covers 16 residues. Trimming took 0 bases from V and 6 from J; bases not matched to a gene: 7. Germline CDR1 reads SGHDT; CDR2 reads YYEEEE. CDR3 bases: TGTGCCAGCAGCTTGGACGGCTCGGGACAGGGGGCCGAGCAGTACTTC. It yields the protein CASSLDGSGQGAEQYF.

In its sample, this clone was seen a few times. This chain links TRBV9 with TRBJ2-1; D is unclear. The V end was cut by 5 bases, the J end by 1 base, with 10 bases between. This CDR3 spans 14 amino acids. Looked up from germline, CDR1 is SGDLS and CDR2 is YYNGEE. CDR3 region: CASSPRSSYNEQFF. In DNA, the CDR3 is TGTGCCAGCAGTCCCCGTTCTTCCTACAATGAGCAGTTCTTC.

V and J are TRBV5-6 and TRBJ2-3; TRBD1 aligns across 11 bases. CDR1 and CDR2 from the germline V gene are SGHDT and YYEEEE. The CDR3 covers 17 residues. The J segment lost 5 bases and the V segment lost 3 bases, leaving 11 bases of the junction unmatched. CDR3 loop: CASSSRIGQGAVDTQYF. The CDR3 region has the DNA TGTGCCAGCAGCTCCCGGATCGGACAGGGGGCCGTAGATACGCAGTATTTT.

This clone was seen just once. The rearrangement links TRBV27 to TRBJ2-7; tentative D call: TRBD1 (6 bases). The J call is doubtful: the DNA matches TRBJ2-5 better. The CDR3 covers 13 residues. Per the germline V gene, CDR1 is MNHEY and CDR2 is SMNVEV (reference sequence). CDR3 sequence reads: CASRKTGKETQYF. CDR3 nucleotides: TGTGCCAGCAGGAAAACAGGGAAAGAGACCCAGTACTTC.

This chain connects TRBV28 to TRBJ1-4; D is uncertain. V was clipped by 4 bases and J by 2 bases, with 20 bases between them. Germline CDR1 MDHEN, CDR2 SYDVKM. This CDR3 contains 18 residues. For the CDR3, the DNA is TGTGCCAGCAGTTCCACCGGGAGGCGGTCCTCTACTAATGAAAAACTGTTTTTT. Residues: CASSSTGRRSSTNEKLFF.

The chain uses TRBV5-4 and TRBJ2-2; 8 nucleotides agree with TRBD2. Trimming took 3 bases from V and 6 from J; bases not matched to a gene: 7. Germline assignment: CDR1 SGHNT and CDR2 YYREEE (reference sequence). This CDR3 is built from 15 residues. CDR3 nucleotides: TGTGCCAGCAGCTCAGGGCGGGGGGCCCCCGGGGAGCTGTTTTTT. Translated, it gives CASSSGRGAPGELFF.

V gene TRBV10-3 combines with J gene TRBJ2-7; 9 bases are a match to TRBD1. V lost 11 bases, J lost 2 bases, and 4 bases stayed unmatched. Germline V gene lookup returns CDR1 ENHRY and CDR2 SYGVKD. The CDR3 is 12 residues long. This chain's CDR3 is CAAGTGTYEQYF. The CDR3 DNA follows: TGTGCCGCCGGGACAGGGACCTACGAGCAGTACTTC.